Listed below are T cell receptor beta chains from one sample, sequenced in a study of T cell responses to AZD1222 COVID-19 vaccine. Some clones are missing from TCRdb's copy, which holds only in-frame ones; the method was immunoSEQ multiplex PCR. Seen here are 100,000 to 150,000 clones, 70% to 90% observed once, and the top ten hold 8% to 13%. This specimen was peripheral blood, taken on day 0 of AZD1222 vaccination. The receptors come from an adult in good health. Both conserved end residues are part of each CDR3. A D gene is named only where the DNA matches it firmly. Not every row has a clone size; where given, it reads once, few, many or a size class.

d_call cdr3_length clone_size j_call v_call cdr3_aa cdr3_nt
NA 16 once TRBJ1-5 TRBV27 CASSLFGQYSNQPQHF TGTGCCAGCAGTTTATTTGGACAGTATAGCAATCAGCCCCAGCATTTT
NA 13 NA TRBJ1-5 TRBV6-5 CASRKNSNQPQHF TGTGCCAGCAGAAAAAATAGCAATCAGCCCCAGCATTTT
TRBD1 14 NA TRBJ1-3 TRBV11-2 CASSRGTVGNTIYF TGTGCCAGCAGCCGCGGGACAGTTGGAAACACCATATATTTT
TRBD2 17 NA TRBJ2-1 TRBV5-6 CATTGGAGGLSYNEQFF TGTGCCACCACCGGCGGAGCGGGGGGCCTCTCCTACAATGAGCAGTTCTTC
NA 13 NA TRBJ1-1 TRBV5-1 CASTQELNTEAFF TGCGCCAGCACTCAGGAACTGAACACTGAAGCTTTCTTT
NA 13 NA TRBJ2-3 TRBV7-8 CASSLEVGDTQYF TGTGCCAGCAGCTTAGAGGTGGGAGATACGCAGTATTTT
NA 13 NA TRBJ1-6 TRBV6-5 CASSYSAGWPLHF TGTGCCAGCAGTTACAGTGCAGGGTGGCCCCTCCACTTT
TRBD1 15 NA TRBJ1-4 TRBV30 CAWSGMGTGVEKLFF TGTGCCTGGAGTGGGATGGGGACAGGGGTCGAAAAACTGTTTTTT
NA 13 few TRBJ2-1 TRBV5-6 CASSTGAYNEQFF TGTGCCAGCAGCACGGGTGCCTACAATGAGCAGTTCTTC
NA 14 NA TRBJ1-5 TRBV5-8 CASSFVHSNQPQHF TGTGCCAGCAGCTTCGTACATAGCAATCAGCCCCAGCATTTT
NA 13 NA TRBJ2-7 TRBV29-1 CSASSRSSYEQYF TGCAGCGCGTCTTCGAGGAGCTCCTACGAGCAGTACTTC
NA 19 few TRBJ1-3 TRBV5-4 CASSLRGGGERISGNTIYF TGTGCCAGCAGCTTGCGGGGGGGCGGGGAAAGGATTTCTGGAAACACCATATATTTT
NA 14 NA TRBJ1-6 TRBV5-1 CASSLERFNSPLHF TGCGCCAGCAGCTTGGAACGGTTTAATTCACCCCTCCACTTT
NA 15 NA TRBJ1-2 TRBV9 CASSGGLQGNYGYTF TGTGCCAGCAGCGGAGGACTCCAGGGTAACTATGGCTACACCTTC
TRBD1 14 NA TRBJ1-1 TRBV3-1/TRBV3-2 CASSVRTGGTEAFF TGTGCCAGCAGCGTCCGGACAGGGGGCACTGAAGCTTTCTTT
TRBD2 14 few TRBJ2-7 TRBV2 CAGGPSGVTYEQYF TGTGCCGGGGGCCCTAGCGGGGTTACCTACGAGCAGTACTTC
NA 16 NA TRBJ1-5 TRBV27 CASSPFGQGGYQPQHF TGTGCCAGCAGCCCCTTCGGGCAGGGTGGGTATCAGCCCCAGCATTTT
NA 12 NA TRBJ2-7 TRBV30 CAWSASPGKQYF TGTGCCTGGAGTGCAAGCCCAGGGAAGCAGTACTTC